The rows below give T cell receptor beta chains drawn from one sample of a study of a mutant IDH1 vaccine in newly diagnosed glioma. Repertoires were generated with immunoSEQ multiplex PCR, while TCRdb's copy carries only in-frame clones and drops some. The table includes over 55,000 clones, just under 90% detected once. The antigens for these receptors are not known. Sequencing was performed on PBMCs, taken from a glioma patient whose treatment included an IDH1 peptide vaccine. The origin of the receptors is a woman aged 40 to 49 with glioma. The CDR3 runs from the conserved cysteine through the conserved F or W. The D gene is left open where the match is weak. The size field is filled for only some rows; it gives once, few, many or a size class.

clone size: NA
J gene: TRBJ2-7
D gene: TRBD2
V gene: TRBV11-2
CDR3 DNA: TGTGCCAGCGGGCTAGCGGGGAACTACGAGCAGTACTTC
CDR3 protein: CASGLAGNYEQYF

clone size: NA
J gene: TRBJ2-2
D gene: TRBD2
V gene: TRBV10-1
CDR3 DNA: TGCGCCAGCAGTCTCGGCGGGGGGTCCGGGGAGCTGTTTTTT
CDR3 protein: CASSLGGGSGELFF

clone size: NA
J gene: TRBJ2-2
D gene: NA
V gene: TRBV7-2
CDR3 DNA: TGTGCCAGCAGCTTAAACAGGGTGAACACCGGGGAGCTGTTTTTT
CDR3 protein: CASSLNRVNTGELFF

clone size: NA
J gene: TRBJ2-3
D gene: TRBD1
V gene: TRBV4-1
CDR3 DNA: TGCGCCAGCAGCCTTTCAACTCCGGGACAGGGGATTTATACGCAGTATTTT
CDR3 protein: CASSLSTPGQGIYTQYF

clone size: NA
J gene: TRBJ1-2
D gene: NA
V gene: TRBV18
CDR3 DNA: TGTGCCAGCTCACCAACCAAGGGTGATTGGGATGGCTACACCTTC
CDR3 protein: CASSPTKGDWDGYTF

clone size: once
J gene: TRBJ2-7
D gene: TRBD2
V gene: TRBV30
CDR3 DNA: TGTGCCTGGAGGGCGTTAGCGGGAGGCCCCTACGAGCAGTACTTC
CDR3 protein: CAWRALAGGPYEQYF

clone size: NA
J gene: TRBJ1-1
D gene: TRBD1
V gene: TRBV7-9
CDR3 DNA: TGTGCCAGCAGCCGAGACAGGGGAAACACTGAAGCTTTCTTT
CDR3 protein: CASSRDRGNTEAFF

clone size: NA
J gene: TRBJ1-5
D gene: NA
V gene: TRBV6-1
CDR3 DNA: TGTGCCAGCAGTGGGGGGCGCCGGCGGGGGTACAATCAGCCCCAGCATTTT
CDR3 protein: CASSGGRRRGYNQPQHF

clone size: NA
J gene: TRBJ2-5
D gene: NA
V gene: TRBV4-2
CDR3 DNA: TGTGCCAGCAGCCAAGGAACTCAAGAGACCCAGTACTTC
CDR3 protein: CASSQGTQETQYF

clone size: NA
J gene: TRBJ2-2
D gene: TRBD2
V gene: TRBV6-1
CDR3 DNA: TGTGCCAGCAGTGTGCGGGGGGGACCCAACACCGGGGAGCTGTTTTTT
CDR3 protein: CASSVRGGPNTGELFF

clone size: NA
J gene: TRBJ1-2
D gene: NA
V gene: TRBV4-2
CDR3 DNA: TGTGCCAGCAGCCCAACAAGTGATTCTGGCTATGGCTACACCTTC
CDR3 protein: CASSPTSDSGYGYTF

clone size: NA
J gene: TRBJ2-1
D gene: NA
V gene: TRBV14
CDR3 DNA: TGTGCCAGCAGCCAAGATAGGACTGACAGCTCCTACAATGAGCAGTTCTTC
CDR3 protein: CASSQDRTDSSYNEQFF

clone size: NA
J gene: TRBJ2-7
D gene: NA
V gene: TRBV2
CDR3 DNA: TGTGCCAGCAAGGACCGCTCCTACGAGCAGTACTTC
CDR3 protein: CASKDRSYEQYF

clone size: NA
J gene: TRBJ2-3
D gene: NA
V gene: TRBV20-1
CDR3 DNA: TGCAGTGCTGTCACAGATACGCAGTATTTT
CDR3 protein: CSAVTDTQYF

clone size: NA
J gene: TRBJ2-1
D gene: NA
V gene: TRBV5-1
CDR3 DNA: TGCGCCAGCAGCTTGGGACCGGGGGGCCCCAATGAGCAGTTCTTC
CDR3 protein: CASSLGPGGPNEQFF

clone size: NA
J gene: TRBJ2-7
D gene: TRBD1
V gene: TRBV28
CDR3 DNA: TGTGCCAGCAGTTTATGGCAGGGGGCAGGCGAGCAGTACTTC
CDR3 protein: CASSLWQGAGEQYF

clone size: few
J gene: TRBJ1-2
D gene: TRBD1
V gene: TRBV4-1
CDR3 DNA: TGCGCCAGCAGCCAGGGACAGGGCTCACTCTATGGCTACACCTTC
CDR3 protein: CASSQGQGSLYGYTF

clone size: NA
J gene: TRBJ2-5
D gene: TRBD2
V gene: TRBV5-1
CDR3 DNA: TGCGCCAGCAGTTCGACTAGCGGGGGTCAAGAGACCCAGTACTTC
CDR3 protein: CASSSTSGGQETQYF

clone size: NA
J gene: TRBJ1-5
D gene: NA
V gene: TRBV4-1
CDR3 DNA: TGCGCCAGCAGCCCAAGCGGGGGCAGCCATCAGCCCCAGCATTTT
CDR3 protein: CASSPSGGSHQPQHF

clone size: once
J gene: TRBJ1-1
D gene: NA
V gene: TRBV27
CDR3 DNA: TGTGCCAGCAAAGGGAACACTGAAGCTTTCTTT
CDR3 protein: CASKGNTEAFF

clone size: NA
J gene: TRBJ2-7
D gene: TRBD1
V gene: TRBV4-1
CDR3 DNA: TGCGCCAGCAGCCATGGACTCGGGACAGGGGTTCCCTACGAGCAGTACTTC
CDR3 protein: CASSHGLGTGVPYEQYF

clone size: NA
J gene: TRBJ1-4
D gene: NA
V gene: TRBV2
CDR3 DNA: TGTGCCAGCAGCAGGGTTATGCGGCGACATGAAAAACTGTTTTTT
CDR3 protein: CASSRVMRRHEKLFF

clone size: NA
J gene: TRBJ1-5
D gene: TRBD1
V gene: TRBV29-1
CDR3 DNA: TGCAGCGTAAGACAGGGGGCGGAGCAGCCCCAGCATTTT
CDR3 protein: CSVRQGAEQPQHF

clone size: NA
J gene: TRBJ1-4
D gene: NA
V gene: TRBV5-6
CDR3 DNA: TGTGCCAGCAGCTTGGATCAAGCTTTGGGGAAACTGTTTTTT
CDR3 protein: CASSLDQALGKLFF

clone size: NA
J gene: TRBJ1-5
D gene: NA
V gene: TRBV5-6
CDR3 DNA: TGTGCCAGCAGCTTAAGTAGAGATACAAGCAATCAGCCCCAGCATTTT
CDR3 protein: CASSLSRDTSNQPQHF

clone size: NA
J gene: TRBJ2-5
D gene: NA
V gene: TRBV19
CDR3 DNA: TGTGCCAGTAGTATAGATGAGGCACAAGAGACCCAGTACTTC
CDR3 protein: CASSIDEAQETQYF